This paragraph reports one TCR beta chain. What it binds is not known. This sample stems from a study of OX40 agonist ivuxolimab in advanced cancers. Turning to the study itself: Ivuxolimab, which is an agonistic anti-OX40 (CD134) antibody, was administered to the patients. Partial responses were achieved by three patients, of whom one had hepatocellular carcinoma and two had cutaneous melanoma.

Findings of the study overall: On average, CD8+ T cells showed a greater number of expanded clones than CD4+.

Profiled with immunoSEQ multiplex PCR; TCRdb holds only in-frame clones, not every one. The table lists around 80,000 clones, 84% of them singletons. Germline values: CDR1 SGHKS, CDR2 YYEKEE (reference sequence). The CDR3 extends over 13 amino acids. V was clipped by 1 base and J by 7 bases, with 10 bases between them. This specimen was CD4+ or CD8+ T cells sorted from blood, taken in a trial of the OX40 agonist ivuxolimab. This receptor was obtained from an adult with an advanced solid tumor such as melanoma, head and neck, liver or kidney cancer. The rearrangement joins TRBV5-5 to TRBJ2-3, with TRBD1 as a possible D gene (5 bases). The CDR3 DNA is TGTGCCAGCAGCTTGACAGGAGATTATACGCAGTATTTT. This codes for CASSLTGDYTQYF.